This TCR beta chain was recovered during a study of blood T cell repertoires in COVID-19 (TCRdb year 2020). For the study in its entirety: The collaborator samples originated in the United States, Italy and Spain and spanned the acute and convalescent phases of COVID-19. The material from the prospective study consisted of cDNA or gDNA derived from T cells, B-cell-depleted T cells, or PBMCs. Subjects who had been exposed to COVID-19, were actively infected with it, or had recovered from it provided the deeply sampled blood TCRbeta repertoires that made up the dataset. A freely available public database, intended as a resource for researchers studying the immune response to SARS-CoV-2, is where the repertoires were released. The samples were drawn from two sources: the first 160 participants of the ongoing ImmuneRACE study, and approximately 1,300 subjects contributed by 6 global collaborators. Nearly every sample came with metadata listing a de-identified subject ID, COVID-19 status, age in years and sex. HLA class I and class II types, where available, came from metadata supplied by the sample provider rather than from assay-based typing. Study-level results and caveats: Clinical and demographic metadata were provided uncurated, with the amount varying by source and participant.

Each collaborating institution followed its own protocols to collect whole blood in K2EDTA tubes. For TCRbeta analysis, collaborators shipped samples in one of three forms: frozen whole blood, isolated PBMCs, or DNA extracted from either of those sample types. V loses 5 bases of germline sequence and J loses 5 bases, and the interval between the two ends is 13 bases. The CDR3, from cysteine to phenylalanine, totals 13 residues. Only the CDR3 DNA stays, 39 bases, in frame from base 1. The germline V gene encodes CDR1 GTSNPN and CDR2 SVGIG (reference sequence). The immunoSEQ Assay, a bias-controlled multiplex PCR, was used to amplify TCRbeta CDR3 regions from genomic DNA. The study's own analysis went as follows. Within the assay, amplification of reference gene primers was used to estimate how many nucleated cells each sample contained. To quantify the absolute abundance of each unique TCRbeta CDR3 rearrangement, sequence reads were collapsed and filtered. For each sample, productive Simpson clonality was calculated as the square root of Simpson's diversity index across productive rearrangements. TCRdb stores this immuneACCESS table with in-frame sequences only. Part of the clones is absent; in the studies checked, under half of the shortfall reflects unresolved V genes, and no reason is known for the rest. The V and J calls and the clone size are those of that table, but D and trimming were determined from the DNA. The sample profile shows 210,000 or so clones; about 85% of them were found once. Roughly a fifth of the sample is taken by the ten largest.

A remark on this clone: The antigen this receptor binds is unknown. Per-nucleotide qualities are absent, and no much larger clonotype sits a single base away.

The clonotype comes from a human donor in a cohort sampled during active COVID-19. The sequenced material came from peripheral blood. In this chain, TRBV30 is recombined with TRBJ1-5; the D gene is perhaps TRBD1, on 5 matching bases. The nucleotide sequence reads as follows: TGTGCCTGGGCGATAGACAGCTATCAGCCCCAGCATTTT. It translates as CAWAIDSYQPQHF. This CDR3, with the reference TRBV30 and TRBJ1-5 proteins standing in past its ends, gives the full variable domain SQTIHQWPATLVQPVGSPLSLECTVEGTSNPNLYWYRQAAGRGLQLLFYSVGIGQISSEVPQNLSASRPQDRQFILSSKKLLLSDSGFYLCAWAIDSYQPQHFGDGTRLSIL.